This T cell receptor (beta chain) was found in a study of blood T cells in healthy people across ages. Study-level background: Capture via template switching afforded approximately one barcoded beta molecule per two T cells.

General study points: Comparison with aged donors showed that long-lived donors had more naive CD4+ cells and higher diversity.

With respect to this clonotype: Its target is not known.

The use of a sample-barcoded 5' primer and a J-beta primer mix characterized a second PCR of 7 to 11 cycles. Per-sample output comprised a minimum of 2.5 million paired-end reads containing CDR3. TCRdb redid the calling of the 5' RACE reads with MiXCR, one entry per CDR3 protein. The repertoire has 850,000 to 1,000,000 distinct CDR3 sequences, 51% of them found once; the top ten carry about 20%. The CDR3 is 14 residues long. Germline loops: CDR1 SNHLY, CDR2 FYNNEI. V lost 8 bases to trimming and J lost 10 bases; unmatched junction nucleotides: 13. Material for sequencing was blood. The J gene is TRBJ2-1, the V gene TRBV2; 8 positions agree with TRBD2. The source is a woman aged 60-70 years in good health. The CDR3 here is CASAQSGRAGEQFF. DNA of the CDR3: TGTGCCAGCGCCCAGTCCGGGAGGGCAGGGGAGCAGTTCTTC. The full variable domain, in which reference TRBV2 and TRBJ2-1 provide the parts outside the CDR3, is EPEVTQTPSHQVTQMGQEVILRCVPISNHLYFYWYRQILGQKVEFLVSFYNNEISEKSEIFDDQFSVERPDGSNFTLKIRSTKLEDSAMYFCASAQSGRAGEQFFGPGTRLTVL.